This T cell receptor (beta chain) appears in the sequencing data of a study of blood T cell repertoires in COVID-19. For the study at large: Researchers got acute and convalescent COVID-19 samples from the United States, Italy and Spain.

V shed 2 bases, J shed 5 bases, and the junction held 7 bases outside the gene matches. The CDR3 has 17 amino acids. Germline CDR1 reads ENHRY; CDR2 reads SYGVKD. Patients in Seattle were enrolled during active infection, then followed longitudinally. Original processing methods: The assay estimated nucleated cells by amplifying reference gene primers. Assay used: immunoSEQ multiplex PCR; TCRdb lists only in-frame clones, some missing. V, J and clone size are taken as reported in that table, and D and trimming were inferred from the DNA itself. Of about 25,000 clones in the sample, 85% to 90% were seen once.

This receptor was identified in a man in his 70s with COVID-19, enrolled during active disease. The specimen sequenced was peripheral blood. The chain joins TRBV10-3 to TRBJ2-2; 11 bases map to TRBD2. CDR3 DNA sequence: TGTGCCATCAGTGAGCGACATGCTAGCGGGGGGACCGGGGAGCTGTTTTTT. This sequence encodes CAISERHASGGTGELFF.